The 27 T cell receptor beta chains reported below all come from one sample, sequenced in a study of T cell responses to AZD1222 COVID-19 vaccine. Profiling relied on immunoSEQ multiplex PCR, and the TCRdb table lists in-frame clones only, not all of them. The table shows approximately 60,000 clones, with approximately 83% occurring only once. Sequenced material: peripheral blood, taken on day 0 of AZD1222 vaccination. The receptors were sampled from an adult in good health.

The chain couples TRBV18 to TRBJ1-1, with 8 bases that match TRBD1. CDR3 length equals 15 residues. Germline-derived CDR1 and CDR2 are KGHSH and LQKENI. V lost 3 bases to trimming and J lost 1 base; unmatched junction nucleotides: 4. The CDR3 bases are TGTGCCAGCTCACCCGAGACAGGGGCGAACACTGAAGCTTTCTTT. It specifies CASSPETGANTEAFF.

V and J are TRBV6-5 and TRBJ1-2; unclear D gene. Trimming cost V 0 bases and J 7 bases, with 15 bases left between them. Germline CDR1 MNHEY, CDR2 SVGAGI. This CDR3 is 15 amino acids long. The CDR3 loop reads CASSYSGPKVGGYTF. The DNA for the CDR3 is TGTGCCAGCAGTTACTCCGGGCCCAAGGTGGGTGGCTACACCTTC.

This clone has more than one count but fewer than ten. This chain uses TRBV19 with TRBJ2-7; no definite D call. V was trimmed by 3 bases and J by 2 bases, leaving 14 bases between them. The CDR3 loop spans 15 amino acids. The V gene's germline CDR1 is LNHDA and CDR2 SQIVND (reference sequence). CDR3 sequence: CASSITPARAYEQYF. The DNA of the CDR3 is TGTGCCAGTAGTATCACCCCCGCACGGGCCTACGAGCAGTACTTC.

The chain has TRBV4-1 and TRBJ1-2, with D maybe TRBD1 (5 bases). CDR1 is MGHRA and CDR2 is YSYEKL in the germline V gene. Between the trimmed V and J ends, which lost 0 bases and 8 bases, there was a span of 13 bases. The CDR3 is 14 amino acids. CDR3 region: CASSQDGGVRGYTF. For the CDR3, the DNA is TGCGCCAGCAGCCAAGATGGGGGAGTTCGAGGCTACACCTTC.

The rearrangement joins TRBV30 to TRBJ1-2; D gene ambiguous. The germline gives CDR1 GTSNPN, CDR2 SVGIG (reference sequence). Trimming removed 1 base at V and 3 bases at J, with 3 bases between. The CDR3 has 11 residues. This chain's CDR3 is CAWSEDYGYTF. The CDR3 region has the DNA TGTGCCTGGAGTGAGGACTATGGCTACACCTTC.

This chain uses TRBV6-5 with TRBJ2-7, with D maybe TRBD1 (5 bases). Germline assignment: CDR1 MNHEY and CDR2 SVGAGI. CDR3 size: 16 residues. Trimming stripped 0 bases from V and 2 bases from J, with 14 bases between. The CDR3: CASSYSGASTAYEQYF. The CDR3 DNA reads TGTGCCAGCAGTTACTCAGGGGCCTCGACCGCCTACGAGCAGTACTTC.

CDR3 nucleotide sequence: TGTGCCAGCAGTTCCGGGGGAGCGGGAGCTTTCTACGAGCAGTACTTC. The encoded protein is CASSSGGAGAFYEQYF. V is TRBV7-8 and J is TRBJ2-7, with 8 bases matching TRBD2. Germline loops: CDR1 SGHVS, CDR2 FQNEAQ. Trimming at V came to 6 bases and at J to 3 bases, leaving 13 bases not matched to a gene. This CDR3 comprises 16 residues.

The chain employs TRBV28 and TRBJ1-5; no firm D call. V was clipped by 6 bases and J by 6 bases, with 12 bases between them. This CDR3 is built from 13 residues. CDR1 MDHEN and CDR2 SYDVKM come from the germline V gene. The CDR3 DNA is TGTGCCAGCAGGGGAGACGGAGGTCAGCCCCAGCATTTT. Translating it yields CASRGDGGQPQHF.

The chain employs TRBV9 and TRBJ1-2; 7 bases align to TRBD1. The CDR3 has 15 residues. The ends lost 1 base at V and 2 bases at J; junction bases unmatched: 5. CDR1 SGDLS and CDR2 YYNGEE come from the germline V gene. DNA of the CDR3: TGTGCCAGCAGCGTATTGACAGGGAGGAACTATGGCTACACCTTC. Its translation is CASSVLTGRNYGYTF.

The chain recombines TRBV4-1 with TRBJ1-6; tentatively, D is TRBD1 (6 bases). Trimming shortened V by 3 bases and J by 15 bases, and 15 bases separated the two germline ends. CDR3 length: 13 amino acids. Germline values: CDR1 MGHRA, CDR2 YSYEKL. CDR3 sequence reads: CASSQGQTNILHF. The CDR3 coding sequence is TGCGCCAGCAGCCAGGGACAAACGAATATCCTCCACTTT.

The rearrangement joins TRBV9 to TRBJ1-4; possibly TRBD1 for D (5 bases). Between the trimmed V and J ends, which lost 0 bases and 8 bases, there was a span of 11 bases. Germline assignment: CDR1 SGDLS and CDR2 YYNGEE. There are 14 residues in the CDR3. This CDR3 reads CASSVGQRGEKLFF. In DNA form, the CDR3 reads TGTGCCAGCAGCGTAGGACAGCGAGGGGAAAAACTGTTTTTT.

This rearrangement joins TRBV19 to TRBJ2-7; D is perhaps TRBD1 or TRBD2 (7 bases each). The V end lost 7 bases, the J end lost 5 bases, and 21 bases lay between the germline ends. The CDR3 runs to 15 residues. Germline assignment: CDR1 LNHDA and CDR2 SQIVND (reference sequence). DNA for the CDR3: TGTGCCAGTAACCCTCAGGGGGGGGGTTTGGACGAGCAGTACTTC. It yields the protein CASNPQGGGLDEQYF.

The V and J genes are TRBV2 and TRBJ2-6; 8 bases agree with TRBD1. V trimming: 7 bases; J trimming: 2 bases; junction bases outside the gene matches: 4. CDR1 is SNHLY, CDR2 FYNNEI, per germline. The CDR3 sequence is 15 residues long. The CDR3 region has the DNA TGTGCCAGCATACTGGACAGGGCTGGGGCCAACGTCCTGACTTTC. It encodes CASILDRAGANVLTF. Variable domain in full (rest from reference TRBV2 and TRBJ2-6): EPEVTQTPSHQVTQMGQEVILRCVPISNHLYFYWYRQILGQKVEFLVSFYNNEISEKSEIFDDQFSVERPDGSNFTLKIRSTKLEDSAMYFCASILDRAGANVLTFGAGSRLTVL.

The CDR3 reads CASKQVDTEAFF. The DNA of the CDR3 is TGTGCCAGCAAGCAGGTTGACACTGAAGCTTTCTTT. The gene calls are TRBV27 and TRBJ1-1; D not resolved. The ends were cut back, 7 bases at V and 3 bases at J, with 9 bases in the middle. The CDR3 has 12 amino acids. The V gene's germline CDR1 is MNHEY and CDR2 SMNVEV (reference sequence).

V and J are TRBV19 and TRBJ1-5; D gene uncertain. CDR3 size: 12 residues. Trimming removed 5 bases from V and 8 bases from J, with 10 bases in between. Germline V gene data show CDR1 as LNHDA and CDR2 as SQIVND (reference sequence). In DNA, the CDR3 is TGTGCCAGTAGTCTCCCACCCGAGCCCCAGCATTTT. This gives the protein CASSLPPEPQHF.

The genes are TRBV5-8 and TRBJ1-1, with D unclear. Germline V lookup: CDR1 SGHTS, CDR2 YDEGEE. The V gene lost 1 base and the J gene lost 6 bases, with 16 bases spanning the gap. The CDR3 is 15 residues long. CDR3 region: CASSLWITGLAEAFF. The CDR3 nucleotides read TGTGCCAGCAGCTTGTGGATTACGGGCTTGGCTGAAGCTTTCTTT.

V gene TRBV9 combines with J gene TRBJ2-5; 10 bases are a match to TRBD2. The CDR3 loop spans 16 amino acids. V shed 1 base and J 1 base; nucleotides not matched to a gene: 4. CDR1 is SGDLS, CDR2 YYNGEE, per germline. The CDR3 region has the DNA TGTGCCAGCAGCGTATTTGCTAGCGGGGGCCAAGAGACCCAGTACTTC. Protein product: CASSVFASGGQETQYF.

Here the CDR3 DNA reads TGTGCCAGCAGTGGGAGCTACGAGCAGTACTTC. Encoded protein: CASSGSYEQYF. The rearrangement joins TRBV6-6 to TRBJ2-7; the D gene is possibly TRBD2 (5 bases). V lost 5 bases and J lost 3, with 5 bases in between. The CDR3 totals 11 residues. Germline-derived CDR1 and CDR2 are MNHNY and SVGAGI (reference sequence).

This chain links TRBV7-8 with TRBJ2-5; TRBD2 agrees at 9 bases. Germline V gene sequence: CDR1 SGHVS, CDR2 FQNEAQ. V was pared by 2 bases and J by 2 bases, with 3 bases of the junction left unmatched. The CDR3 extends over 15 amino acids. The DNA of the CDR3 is TGTGCCAGCAGCTTATGGAGCGGGAGGCAAGAGACCCAGTACTTC. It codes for CASSLWSGRQETQYF.

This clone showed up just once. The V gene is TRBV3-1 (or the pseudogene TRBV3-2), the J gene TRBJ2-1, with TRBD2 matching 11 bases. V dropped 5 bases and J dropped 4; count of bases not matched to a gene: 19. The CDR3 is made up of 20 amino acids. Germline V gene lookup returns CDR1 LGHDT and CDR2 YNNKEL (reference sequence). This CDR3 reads CASSSKVAGGRNLQYNEQFF. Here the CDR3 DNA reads TGTGCCAGCAGCTCCAAAGTAGCGGGAGGGAGAAACCTACAGTACAATGAGCAGTTCTTC.

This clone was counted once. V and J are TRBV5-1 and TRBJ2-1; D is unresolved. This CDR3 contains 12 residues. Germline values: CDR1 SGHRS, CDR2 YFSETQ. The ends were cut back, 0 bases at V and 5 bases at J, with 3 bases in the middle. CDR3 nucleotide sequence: TGCGCCAGCAGCTTGGGTCACAATGAGCAGTTCTTC. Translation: CASSLGHNEQFF.

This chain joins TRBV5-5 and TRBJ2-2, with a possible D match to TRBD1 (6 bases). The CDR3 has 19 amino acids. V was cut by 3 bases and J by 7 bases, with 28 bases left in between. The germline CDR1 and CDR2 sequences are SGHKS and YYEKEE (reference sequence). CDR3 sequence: CASSSRPTTGYVRGGELFF. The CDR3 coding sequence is TGTGCCAGCAGCTCCCGCCCGACTACAGGGTATGTTCGTGGCGGGGAGCTGTTTTTT.

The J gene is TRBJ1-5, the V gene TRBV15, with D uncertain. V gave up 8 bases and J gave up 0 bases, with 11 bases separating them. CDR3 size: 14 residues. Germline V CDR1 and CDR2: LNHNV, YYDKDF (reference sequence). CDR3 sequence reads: CATVGPDSNQPQHF. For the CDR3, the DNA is TGTGCCACCGTTGGACCCGATAGCAATCAGCCCCAGCATTTT.

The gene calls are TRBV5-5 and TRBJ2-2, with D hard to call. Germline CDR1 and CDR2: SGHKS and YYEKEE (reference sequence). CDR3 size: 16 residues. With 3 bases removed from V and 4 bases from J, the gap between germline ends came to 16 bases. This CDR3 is CASSSERPTPTGELFF. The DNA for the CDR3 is TGTGCCAGCAGCTCGGAACGTCCGACTCCCACCGGGGAGCTGTTTTTT.

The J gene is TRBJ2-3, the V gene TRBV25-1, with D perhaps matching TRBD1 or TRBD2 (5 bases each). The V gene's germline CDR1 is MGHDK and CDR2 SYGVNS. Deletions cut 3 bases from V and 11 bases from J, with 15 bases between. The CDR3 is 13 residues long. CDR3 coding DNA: TGTGCCAGCAGTGACGGGGCCGTGGTGTGGCAGTATTTT. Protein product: CASSDGAVVWQYF.

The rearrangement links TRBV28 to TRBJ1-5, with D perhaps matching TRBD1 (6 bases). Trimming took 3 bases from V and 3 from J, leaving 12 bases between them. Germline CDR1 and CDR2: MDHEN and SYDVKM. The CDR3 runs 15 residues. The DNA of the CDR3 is TGTGCCAGCAGTTTCCAGGGGCCCCCCAATCAGCCCCAGCATTTT. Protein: CASSFQGPPNQPQHF.

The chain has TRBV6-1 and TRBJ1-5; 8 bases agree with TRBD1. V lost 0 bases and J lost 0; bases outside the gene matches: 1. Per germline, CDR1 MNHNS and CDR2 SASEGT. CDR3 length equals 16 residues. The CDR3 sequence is CASSEAGTGSNQPQHF. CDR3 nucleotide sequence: TGTGCCAGCAGTGAAGCGGGGACAGGTAGCAATCAGCCCCAGCATTTT.